These 23 T cell receptor beta chains originate from one sample sequenced in a study of cytomegalovirus exposure and HLA in healthy donors. The repertoire was sequenced with immunoSEQ multiplex PCR; TCRdb's copy has only in-frame clones and lacks some. The sample includes 150,000 to 200,000 clones, roughly 89% seen only once; the top ten take 3% to 3.5%. Sequencing was performed on PBMCs. Receptors were obtained from a woman aged 18-29 years in good health and CMV-seropositive.

The V gene is TRBV29-1, the J gene TRBJ1-4; 9 positions agree with TRBD1. CDR1 SQVTM and CDR2 ANQGSEA come from the germline V gene. Unmatched junction bases numbered 10, after V lost 4 bases and J lost 4 bases. The CDR3 has 16 amino acids. The CDR3 DNA follows: TGCAGCGTTGGGAAAGGACAGGGGCCGAGTAATGAAAAACTGTTTTTT. Translation: CSVGKGQGPSNEKLFF.

This clone occurred once. This chain connects TRBV27 to TRBJ1-2; TRBD1 is a possible D gene (6 bases). The V end was cut by 6 bases, the J end by 2 bases, with 16 bases between. The CDR3 has 15 residues. In germline, CDR1 is MNHEY, CDR2 SMNVEV (reference sequence). The CDR3 DNA reads as TGTGCCAGCAGCCCCCTGGCAGGGGCGAACTATGGCTACACCTTC. Protein sequence: CASSPLAGANYGYTF.

The rearrangement joins TRBV4-2 to TRBJ2-4; D remains ambiguous. The ends were cut back, 3 bases at V and 5 bases at J, with 8 bases in the middle. CDR3 length: 13 residues. Germline values: CDR1 LGHNA, CDR2 YNFKEQ. CDR3 in DNA: TGTGCCAGCAGCCACAACTCTCAAAACATTCAGTACTTC. It encodes CASSHNSQNIQYF.

The V gene is TRBV13, the J gene TRBJ1-4; the match to TRBD1 covers 10 bases. The germline CDR1 and CDR2 sequences are PRHDT and FYEKMQ (reference sequence). The CDR3 is 15 amino acids. V gave up 3 bases and J gave up 6 bases; unmatched junction bases: 4. The CDR3 is CASSFSGTGDEKLFF. CDR3 in DNA: TGTGCCAGCAGCTTCTCCGGGACAGGGGATGAAAAACTGTTTTTT.

This chain links TRBV30 with TRBJ2-3, with 9 bases aligning to TRBD2. Germline loops: CDR1 GTSNPN, CDR2 SVGIG (reference sequence). The CDR3 runs to 15 residues. The J segment lost 3 bases and the V segment lost 1 base, leaving 5 bases of the junction unmatched. The DNA of the CDR3 is TGTGCCTGGAGTGGAGCGCTAGCGGGGACAGATACGCAGTATTTT. This gives the protein CAWSGALAGTDTQYF.

V usage is TRBV2 and J usage is TRBJ1-1; 8 bases fit TRBD1. V shed 6 bases and J 0 bases; nucleotides not matched to a gene: 6. Germline-derived CDR1 and CDR2 are SNHLY and FYNNEI. This CDR3 has 15 residues. CDR3 amino acids: CASSPDRAMNTEAFF. In DNA form, the CDR3 reads TGTGCCAGCAGCCCGGACAGGGCGATGAACACTGAAGCTTTCTTT.

The chain couples TRBV5-6 to TRBJ1-1; a possible D gene is TRBD1 (5 bases). The CDR3 loop spans 12 amino acids. CDR1 and CDR2 (germline): SGHDT, YYEEEE. Trimming shortened V by 0 bases and J by 7 bases, and 7 bases separated the two germline ends. The chain's CDR3 is CASSLAGGEAFF. CDR3 DNA: TGTGCCAGCAGCTTGGCGGGGGGTGAAGCTTTCTTT. The variable domain in full, completed from reference TRBV5-6 and TRBJ1-1, reads DAGVTQSPTHLIKTRGQQVTLRCSPKSGHDTVSWYQQALGQGPQFIFQYYEEEERQRGNFPDRFSGHQFPNYSSELNVNALLLGDSALYLCASSLAGGEAFFGQGTRLTVV.

The chain recombines TRBV30 with TRBJ2-7; 11 nucleotides agree with TRBD2. The V and J ends lost 0 bases and 3 bases, in that order; junction bases with no gene match: 1. CDR1 and CDR2 (germline): GTSNPN, SVGIG (reference sequence). The length of the CDR3 is 14 residues. CDR3 loop: CAWSVTSGGYEQYF. The DNA for the CDR3 is TGTGCCTGGAGTGTAACTAGCGGGGGCTACGAGCAGTACTTC.

V is TRBV7-3 and J is TRBJ2-3; D gene unclear. CDR1 is SGHTA and CDR2 is FQGTGA in the germline V gene. The CDR3 is 12 residues long. V lost 7 bases and J 5 bases, leaving 10 bases between the germline ends. CDR3 sequence (DNA): TGTGCCAGCATCCCCCCCCAAGATACGCAGTATTTT. Encoded protein: CASIPPQDTQYF.

The V gene is TRBV6-1, the J gene TRBJ2-5, with 8 bases lining up with TRBD1. The V gene's germline CDR1 is MNHNS and CDR2 SASEGT. Unmatched junction bases numbered 10, after V lost 6 bases and J lost 7 bases. The CDR3 extends over 14 amino acids. Here the CDR3 reads CASRTDRGEGTQYF. In nucleotides, the CDR3 is TGTGCCAGCAGGACCGACAGGGGTGAGGGGACCCAGTACTTC.

J is TRBJ1-5 and V is TRBV4-1; D is ambiguous. Per germline, CDR1 MGHRA and CDR2 YSYEKL. This CDR3 contains 14 residues. Trimming cost V 2 bases and J 3 bases, with 8 bases left between them. The CDR3 loop is CASSQTQLNQPQHF. DNA of the CDR3: TGCGCCAGCAGCCAAACACAGCTCAATCAGCCCCAGCATTTT.

This clone was observed a single time. The chain combines TRBV7-2 with TRBJ1-1, with 10 bases matching TRBD1. Germline CDR1 and CDR2: SGHTA and FQGNSA. The V segment lost 3 bases and the J segment 11 bases; nucleotides outside the gene matches: 3. The length of the CDR3 is 12 residues. CDR3: CASSLDRGMAFF. CDR3 DNA sequence: TGTGCCAGCAGCTTGGACAGGGGGATGGCTTTCTTT.

The chain joins TRBV18 to TRBJ2-2; 7 bases align to TRBD1. Germline V gene data show CDR1 as KGHSH and CDR2 as LQKENI. The J segment lost 5 bases and the V segment lost 3 bases, leaving 12 bases of the junction unmatched. The CDR3 has 17 amino acids. The CDR3 here is CASSPFGQGVNTGELFF. In DNA, the CDR3 is TGTGCCAGCTCACCGTTCGGCCAGGGGGTTAATACCGGGGAGCTGTTTTTT.

This rearrangement joins TRBV18 to TRBJ1-1, with unresolved D. The CDR3 covers 18 residues. V was cut by 3 bases and J by 4 bases, with 24 bases left in between. Germline values: CDR1 KGHSH, CDR2 LQKENI. CDR3 protein: CASSPLATTGDWGTEAFF. Written as DNA, the CDR3 is TGTGCCAGCTCACCTCTGGCGACTACGGGAGATTGGGGCACTGAAGCTTTCTTT.

The chain links TRBV29-1 to TRBJ2-5, with TRBD1 matching 7 bases. Per the germline V gene, CDR1 is SQVTM and CDR2 is ANQGSEA. V was pared by 0 bases and J by 5 bases, with 12 bases of the junction left unmatched. This CDR3 spans 16 amino acids. The CDR3 reads CSVEDAPGGMAETQYF. As DNA, the CDR3 is TGCAGCGTTGAAGATGCCCCAGGGGGAATGGCGGAGACCCAGTACTTC.

This chain uses TRBV29-1 with TRBJ2-4; D is undetermined. CDR1 and CDR2 from the germline V gene are SQVTM and ANQGSEA. This CDR3 is built from 15 residues. V was shortened by 5 bases and J by 1 base, with 15 bases between the two germline ends. CDR3: CSVPHGGVAKNIQYF. The DNA for the CDR3 is TGCAGCGTTCCCCATGGCGGAGTCGCCAAAAACATTCAGTACTTC.

The V and J genes are TRBV7-8 and TRBJ2-5; TRBD2 agrees at 9 bases. The V and J ends lost 1 base and 4 bases, in that order; junction bases with no gene match: 10. There are 17 residues in the CDR3. Germline V gives CDR1 SGHVS, CDR2 FQNEAQ. The CDR3 here is CASSLVVGLAGLETQYF. CDR3 in DNA: TGTGCCAGCAGCTTAGTCGTCGGGCTAGCGGGATTAGAGACCCAGTACTTC.

The sample holds a few counts of this clone. CDR3: CASSLGLEVDEQYF. For the CDR3, the DNA is TGTGCCAGCAGCTTGGGACTAGAGGTCGACGAGCAGTACTTC. The chain joins TRBV5-4 to TRBJ2-7; the D gene is possibly TRBD2 (6 bases). V was clipped by 0 bases and J by 5 bases, with 12 bases between them. From germline, CDR1 is SGHNT and CDR2 YYREEE (reference sequence). The CDR3 loop spans 14 amino acids.

The chain carries TRBV4-1 and TRBJ2-6, with 10 bases matching TRBD1. Trimming took 2 bases from V and 2 from J; bases not matched to a gene: 9. This CDR3 has 19 amino acids. Germline loops: CDR1 MGHRA, CDR2 YSYEKL. CDR3 amino acids: CASSQLWDRGKAGANVLTF. The CDR3 region has the DNA TGCGCCAGCAGCCAATTATGGGACAGGGGAAAGGCTGGGGCCAACGTCCTGACTTTC.

The CDR3 sequence: CSVATGGAGLSGNTIYF. For the CDR3, the DNA is TGCAGCGTGGCCACAGGGGGCGCGGGGCTCTCTGGAAACACCATATATTTT. This chain links TRBV29-1 with TRBJ1-3, with TRBD1 matching over 9 bases. Germline lookup yields CDR1 SQVTM and CDR2 ANQGSEA. The trim removed 6 bases at V and 0 bases at J, leaving 12 bases unmatched. The CDR3 is made up of 17 amino acids.

This chain connects TRBV10-3 to TRBJ2-7, with D perhaps matching TRBD1 (6 bases). There are 13 residues in the CDR3. Germline V gene sequence: CDR1 ENHRY, CDR2 SYGVKD. V was trimmed by 4 bases and J by 0 bases, leaving 7 bases between them. CDR3 sequence (DNA): TGTGCCATCAGTGCGGACAGCTCCTACGAGCAGTACTTC. Its translation: CAISADSSYEQYF.

The chain has TRBV19 and TRBJ1-1; D might be TRBD1 (5 bases). Trimming stripped 5 bases from V and 5 bases from J, with 18 bases between. CDR1 and CDR2 (germline): LNHDA, SQIVND (reference sequence). This CDR3 contains 15 residues. The CDR3 region has the DNA TGTGCCAGTAGTTATAGGTGGGCCAGGGTAACTGAAGCTTTCTTT. It specifies CASSYRWARVTEAFF.

The chain is built from TRBV4-1 and TRBJ2-1; D might be TRBD2 (6 bases). This CDR3 has 18 amino acids. Trimming stripped 8 bases from V and 8 bases from J, with 31 bases between. Germline V gene data show CDR1 as MGHRA and CDR2 as YSYEKL. CDR3 in DNA: TGCGCCAGCTCGCGGGGTATGGTTGGGCCTGGGTCATCCCATGAGCAGTTCTTC. Translated: CASSRGMVGPGSSHEQFF.